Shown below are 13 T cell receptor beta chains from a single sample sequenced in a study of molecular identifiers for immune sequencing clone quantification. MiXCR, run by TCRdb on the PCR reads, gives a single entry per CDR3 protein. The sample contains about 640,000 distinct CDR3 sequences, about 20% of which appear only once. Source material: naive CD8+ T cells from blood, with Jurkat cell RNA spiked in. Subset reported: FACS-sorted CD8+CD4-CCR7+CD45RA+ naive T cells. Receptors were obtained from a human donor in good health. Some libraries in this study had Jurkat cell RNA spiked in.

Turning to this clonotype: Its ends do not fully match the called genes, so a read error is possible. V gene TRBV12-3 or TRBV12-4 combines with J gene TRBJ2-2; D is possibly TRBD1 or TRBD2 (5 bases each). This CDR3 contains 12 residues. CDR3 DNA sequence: TGTGCCAGCAGCCAAGGGACCGGGGAGCTGGTTTTT. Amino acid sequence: CASSQGTGELVF.

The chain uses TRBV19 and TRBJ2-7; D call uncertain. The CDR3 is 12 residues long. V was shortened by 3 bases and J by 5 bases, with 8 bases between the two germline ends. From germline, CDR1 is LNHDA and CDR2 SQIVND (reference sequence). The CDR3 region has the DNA TGTGCCAGTAGTATCATTGGGCACGAGCAGTACTTC. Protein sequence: CASSIIGHEQYF. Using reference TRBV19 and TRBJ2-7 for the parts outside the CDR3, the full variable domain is DGGITQSPKYLFRKEGQNVTLSCEQNLNHDAMYWYRQDPGQGLRLIYYSQIVNDFQKGDIAEGYSVSREKKESFPLTVTSAQKNPTAFYLCASSIIGHEQYFGPGTRLTVT.

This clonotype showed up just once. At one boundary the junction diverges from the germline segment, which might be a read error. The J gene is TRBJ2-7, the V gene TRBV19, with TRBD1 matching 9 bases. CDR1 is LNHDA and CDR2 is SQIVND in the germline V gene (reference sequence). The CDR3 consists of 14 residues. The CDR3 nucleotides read TGTGCCAATAGTATTGGGACAGGGTCCTACGAGCAGTACTTT. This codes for CANSIGTGSYEQYF.

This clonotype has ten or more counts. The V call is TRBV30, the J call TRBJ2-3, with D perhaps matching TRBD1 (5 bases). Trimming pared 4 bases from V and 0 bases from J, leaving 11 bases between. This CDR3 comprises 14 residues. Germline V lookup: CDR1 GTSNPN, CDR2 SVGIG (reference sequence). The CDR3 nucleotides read TGTGCCTGGAATGTGGGGCGAAGCACAGATACGCAGTATTTT. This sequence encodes CAWNVGRSTDTQYF.

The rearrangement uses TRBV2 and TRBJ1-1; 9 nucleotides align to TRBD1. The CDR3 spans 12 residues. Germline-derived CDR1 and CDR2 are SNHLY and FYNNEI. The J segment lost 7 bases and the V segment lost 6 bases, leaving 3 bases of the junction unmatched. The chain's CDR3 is CASRDRGIEAFF. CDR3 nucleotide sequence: TGTGCCAGCAGGGACAGGGGAATTGAAGCTTTCTTT. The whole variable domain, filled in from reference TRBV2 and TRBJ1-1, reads EPEVTQTPSHQVTQMGQEVILRCVPISNHLYFYWYRQILGQKVEFLVSFYNNEISEKSEIFDDQFSVERPDGSNFTLKIRSTKLEDSAMYFCASRDRGIEAFFGQGTRLTVV.

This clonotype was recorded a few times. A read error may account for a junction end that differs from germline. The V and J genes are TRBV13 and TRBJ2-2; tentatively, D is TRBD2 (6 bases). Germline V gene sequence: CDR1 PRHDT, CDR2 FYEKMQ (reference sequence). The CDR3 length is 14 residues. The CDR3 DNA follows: TGTGCCAGCAGGGAGGGGATGAACACCGGGGGGCTGTTTTTT. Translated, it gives CASREGMNTGGLFF.

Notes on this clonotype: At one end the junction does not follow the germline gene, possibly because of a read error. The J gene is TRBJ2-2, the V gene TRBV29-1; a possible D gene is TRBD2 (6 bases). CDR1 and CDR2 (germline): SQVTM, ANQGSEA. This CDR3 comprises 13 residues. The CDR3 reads CSVVLADTGGLFF. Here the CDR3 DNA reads TGCAGCGTTGTGCTAGCCGACACCGGGGGGCTGTTTTTT.

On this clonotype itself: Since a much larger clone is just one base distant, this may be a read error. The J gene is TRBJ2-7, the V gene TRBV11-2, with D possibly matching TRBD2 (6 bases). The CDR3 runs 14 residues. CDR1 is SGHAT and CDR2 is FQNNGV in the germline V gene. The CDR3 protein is CASSLSAGHYEQHF. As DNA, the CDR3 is TGTGCCAGCAGCTTATCGGCGGGGCACTACGAGCAGCACTTC.

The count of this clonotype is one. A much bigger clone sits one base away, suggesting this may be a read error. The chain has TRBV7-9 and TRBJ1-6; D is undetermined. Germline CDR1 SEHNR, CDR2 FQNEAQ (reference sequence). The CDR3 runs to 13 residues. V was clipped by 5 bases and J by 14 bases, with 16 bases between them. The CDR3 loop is CASSLMNDLTLHF. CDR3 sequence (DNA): TGTGCCAGCAGCCTCATGAACGACCTCACCCTCCACTTT.

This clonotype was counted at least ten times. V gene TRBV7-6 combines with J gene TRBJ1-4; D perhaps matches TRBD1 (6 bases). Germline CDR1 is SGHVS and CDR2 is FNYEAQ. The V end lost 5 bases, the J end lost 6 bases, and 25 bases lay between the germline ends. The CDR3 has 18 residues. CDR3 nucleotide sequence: TGTGCCAGCAGCCCACTTAAGGGGACAATGGGATCTTATGAAAAACTGTTTTTT. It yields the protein CASSPLKGTMGSYEKLFF.

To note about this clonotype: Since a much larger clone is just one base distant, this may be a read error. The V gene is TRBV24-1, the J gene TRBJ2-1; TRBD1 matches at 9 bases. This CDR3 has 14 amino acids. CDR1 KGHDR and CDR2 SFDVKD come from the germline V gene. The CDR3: CATSELQGANEQSF. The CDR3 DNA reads TGTGCCACCAGTGAATTACAGGGGGCTAATGAGCAGTCCTTC.

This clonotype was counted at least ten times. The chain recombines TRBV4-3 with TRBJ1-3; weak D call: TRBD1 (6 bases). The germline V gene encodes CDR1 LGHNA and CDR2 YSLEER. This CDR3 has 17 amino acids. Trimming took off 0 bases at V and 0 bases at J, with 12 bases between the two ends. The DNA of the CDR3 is TGCGCCAGCAGCCAAGACCGGACAGACCTCTCTGGAAACACCATATATTTT. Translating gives CASSQDRTDLSGNTIYF.

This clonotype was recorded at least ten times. CDR3 sequence: CASRSLAGGPETQYF. CDR3 DNA: TGTGCCAGCAGGTCCCTAGCGGGAGGTCCAGAGACCCAGTACTTC. This chain joins TRBV6-5 and TRBJ2-5; TRBD2 matches at 11 bases. The ends lost 6 bases at V and 4 bases at J; junction bases unmatched: 7. CDR3 length equals 15 residues. In germline, CDR1 is MNHEY, CDR2 SVGAGI.